Listed here is a single T cell receptor beta chain. Antigen specificity is unknown. The time point denotes: patch test 1, 2 weeks after DPC sensitization. As to treatment: therapeutic diphenylcyclopropenone sensitization with weekly scalp DPC. TCRdb fed the RACE reads into MiXCR, producing one record per CDR3 protein. The sample carries about 120,000 distinct CDR3 sequences, roughly an eighth recorded once. This specimen belongs to a study of human T cells and chemical hapten exposure. Across the study: A 2 cm by 2 cm inner upper arm patch received 2% DPC for sensitization.

The study, taken as a whole, reports: Clustering by CDR3 similarity yielded significantly more large clusters from expanded TCRs than controls.

Per the germline V gene, CDR1 is KGHSH and CDR2 is LQKENI. CDR3 size: 15 residues. Trimming removed 6 bases at V and 2 bases at J, with 17 bases between. The TCR comes from a man younger than 35 with alopecia areata. Some clones in this sample may be carry-over from other donors' samples. V gene TRBV18 combines with J gene TRBJ2-7; a weak D match, TRBD2 (5 bases). The source material was whole blood, sampled in connection with sensitization to the hapten diphenylcyclopropenone (DPC). This chain's CDR3 is CASSLAAGRTYEQYV. The CDR3, as DNA: TGTGCCAGCTCGCTAGCCGCAGGTCGAACCTACGAGCAGTACGTC.